This T cell receptor beta chain was identified in a study of cytomegalovirus exposure and HLA in healthy donors. Concerning this clone itself: Its antigen is still unknown.

60 Vbeta and 13 Jbeta primers were used in PCR. Clones were sequenced by immunoSEQ multiplex PCR, and TCRdb holds only the in-frame ones, with some missing. Among 120,000 to 150,000 clones, approximately 82% were seen once, and the ten largest hold over 3%. CDR3 size: 15 residues. V shed 2 bases and J 0 bases; nucleotides not matched to a gene: 4. Germline values: CDR1 SEHNR, CDR2 FQNEAQ (reference sequence). Regarding the study as a whole: Later, TCR association rates were found to vary by HLA locus, highest for DRB1 and lowest for HLA-C. For most TCR beta V segments, an earlier analysis put the productive rate at about 87% or about 30% of the time. Common viral pathogens seemed to be connected with several of the most significant clusters, according to a later analysis.

This sequence was found in a man aged 35-49 years in good health and CMV-seronegative. The specimen was PBMCs. The chain joins TRBV7-9 to TRBJ2-7, with 7 bases matching TRBD1. The CDR3 loop reads CASSLFGTDSYEQYF. For the CDR3, the DNA is TGTGCCAGCAGCTTATTTGGGACAGACTCCTACGAGCAGTACTTC.